Shown below are 21 T cell receptor beta chains from a single sample sequenced in a study of regulatory T cells in long-lasting Graves disease. Regarding time point: newly diagnosed GD, antithyroid drugs for less than 3 months. The TCR library was made from RNA extracted from PBMCs. Arm-PCR of CDR3 regions and iRepertoire HTBI primers were used to build TCR beta libraries. From the multiplex PCR reads, TCRdb called clonotypes with MiXCR, one entry per CDR3 protein. The table shows 420,000 or so distinct CDR3 sequences, with less than 20% occurring only once. This sample also appeared in a second study, on T cells in Graves' hyperthyroidism and ophthalmopathy.

The sample in question was peripheral blood mononuclear cells (PBMCs), obtained at new diagnosis, from a patient treated with antithyroid drugs. The receptors come from a woman aged 18-29 years with Graves disease.

In this sample, this clonotype turned up a few times. With only one base between it and a far larger clone, this is likely a read error. The CDR3 here is CASSPGQGNRQQYF. For the CDR3, the DNA is TGTGCCAGCAGCCCCGGGCAGGGGAATAGGCAGCAGTACTTC. The rearrangement links TRBV7-2 to TRBJ2-7, with D possibly being TRBD1 (6 bases). Between the trimmed V and J ends, which lost 5 bases and 8 bases, there was a span of 19 bases. The length of the CDR3 is 14 residues. Germline CDR1 reads SGHTA; CDR2 reads FQGNSA.

This clonotype has a handful of counts. The chain links TRBV27 to TRBJ1-2; 10 nucleotides line up with TRBD1. Germline V gives CDR1 MNHEY, CDR2 SMNVEV (reference sequence). The CDR3 length is 13 residues. The trim removed 5 bases at V and 11 bases at J, leaving 8 bases unmatched. The CDR3 is CASSTRTGGSYTF. The CDR3 coding sequence is TGTGCCAGCAGTACCCGGACAGGGGGTAGTTACACCTTC.

The V call is TRBV18, the J call TRBJ2-3; TRBD1 matches at 7 bases. Per germline, CDR1 KGHSH and CDR2 LQKENI. J gave up 2 bases and V 2 bases, and 1 base lay outside the gene matches. This CDR3 spans 14 amino acids. CDR3 coding DNA: TGTGCCAGCTCACCAACAGGGGTCACAGATACGCAGTATTTT. Translating gives CASSPTGVTDTQYF.

This clonotype has a count of ten or more. This rearrangement joins TRBV7-2 to TRBJ2-7, with 11 bases aligning to TRBD2. This CDR3 has 12 residues. Trimming took 5 bases from V and 12 from J; bases not matched to a gene: 6. CDR1 is SGHTA and CDR2 is FQGNSA in the germline V gene. This CDR3 is CASSETSGRTYF. The DNA of the CDR3 is TGTGCCAGCAGCGAAACTAGCGGGAGAACGTACTTC. Full variable domain (remainder filled in from reference TRBV7-2 and TRBJ2-7): GAGVSQSPSNKVTEKGKDVELRCDPISGHTALYWYRQSLGQGLEFLIYFQGNSAPDKSGLPSDRFSAERTGGSVSTLTIQRTQQEDSAVYLCASSETSGRTYFGPGTRLTVT.

This clonotype showed up many times. V gene TRBV30 combines with J gene TRBJ2-1, with TRBD2 matching 7 bases. The CDR3 spans 12 residues. Germline V gives CDR1 GTSNPN, CDR2 SVGIG (reference sequence). The trim removed 7 bases at V and 9 bases at J, leaving 9 bases unmatched. Here the CDR3 DNA reads TGTGCCTTCGGCGGGGGTTTCATTGAGCAGTTCTTC. It is translated as CAFGGGFIEQFF. The full variable domain, its missing parts supplied by reference TRBV30 and TRBJ2-1, is SQTIHQWPATLVQPVGSPLSLECTVEGTSNPNLYWYRQAAGRGLQLLFYSVGIGQISSEVPQNLSASRPQDRQFILSSKKLLLSDSGFYLCAFGGGFIEQFFGPGTRLTVL.

This clonotype was detected ten times or more. This chain connects TRBV7-3 to TRBJ2-5; the D is unclear. The CDR3 sequence is 13 residues long. The V gene lost 3 bases and the J gene lost 4 bases, with 9 bases spanning the gap. Germline-derived CDR1 and CDR2 are SGHTA and FQGTGA. CDR3 residues: CASSFSPGETQYF. The CDR3 DNA sequence: TGTGCCAGCAGCTTTTCACCGGGAGAGACCCAGTACTTC.

This clonotype was detected many times. The gene calls are TRBV2 and TRBJ2-1, with 7 positions matching TRBD2. Germline trimming cut 8 bases from V and 6 bases from J; bases unmatched to any gene: 10. This CDR3 comprises 14 residues. Germline lookup yields CDR1 SNHLY and CDR2 FYNNEI. CDR3 DNA sequence: TGTGCCAGCCCCCCCCGCGGGGGTACCAATGAGCAGTTCTTC. Amino acids: CASPPRGGTNEQFF. Based on the CDR3 plus reference TRBV2 and TRBJ2-1, the full variable domain is EPEVTQTPSHQVTQMGQEVILRCVPISNHLYFYWYRQILGQKVEFLVSFYNNEISEKSEIFDDQFSVERPDGSNFTLKIRSTKLEDSAMYFCASPPRGGTNEQFFGPGTRLTVL.

In its sample, this clonotype was seen a few times. The V gene is TRBV6-9, the J gene TRBJ2-1; no definite D call. The V end lost 3 bases, the J end lost 10 bases, and 10 bases lay between the germline ends. The CDR3 is 12 amino acids. Germline loops: CDR1 MNHGY, CDR2 SVAAGI. CDR3 bases: TGTGCCAGCAGTTACTCAGGTAAAGAGCAGTTCTTC. Protein sequence: CASSYSGKEQFF.

V usage is TRBV7-8 and J usage is TRBJ1-2, with TRBD1 identical over 7 bases. Germline V lookup: CDR1 SGHVS, CDR2 FQNEAQ. The CDR3 is made up of 15 amino acids. Trimming cost V 3 bases and J 6 bases; bases outside gene matches: 10. CDR3 DNA sequence: TGTGCCAGCAGCTTGACAGGGATTAGGTCTAATGGCTACACCTTC. Its protein is CASSLTGIRSNGYTF.

The rearrangement uses TRBV30 and TRBJ2-3; TRBD1 or TRBD2 may be the D gene (5 bases each). Germline V CDR1 and CDR2: GTSNPN, SVGIG (reference sequence). This CDR3 is built from 12 residues. V was trimmed by 3 bases and J by 6 bases, leaving 10 bases between them. The CDR3 DNA is TGTGCCTGGAGCCGAGGGGAGGATACGCAGTATTTT. As protein: CAWSRGEDTQYF.

This clonotype turned up a few times. The rearrangement joins TRBV20-1 to TRBJ1-5; the D is unclear. CDR3 length: 14 amino acids. Germline CDR1 and CDR2: DFQATT and SNEGSKA (reference sequence). Trimming took 0 bases from V and 0 from J, leaving 6 bases between them. For the CDR3, the DNA is TGCAGTGCTAGAGAGCACAGTAGCAATCAGCCCCAGCATTTT. Protein product: CSAREHSSNQPQHF.

Points on this clonotype: This may come from a read error, since a much larger clone is one base off. The CDR3 nucleotides read TGTGCCAGCAGCTGGGGACACACAGATACGCTGTATTTT. This translates into CASSWGHTDTLYF. The V gene is TRBV7-8, the J gene TRBJ2-3, with D perhaps TRBD1 (6 bases). CDR1 and CDR2 (germline): SGHVS, FQNEAQ. The CDR3 has 13 residues.

As regards this clonotype: This may come from a read error, since a much larger clone is one base off. Since the CDR3 does not end with the conserved phenylalanine or tryptophan, this likely comes from a read error. The V and J genes are TRBV7-9 and TRBJ2-7; 8 bases align to TRBD2. V lost 2 bases and J lost 2; bases outside the gene matches: 2. Germline V gene lookup returns CDR1 SEHNR and CDR2 FQNEAQ (reference sequence). There are 14 residues in the CDR3. Here the CDR3 reads CASSLQAGAYEQYL. The CDR3 bases are TGTGCCAGCAGCTTACAAGCGGGGGCCTACGAGCAGTACCTC.

This chain uses TRBV7-8 with TRBJ2-2; D gene ambiguous. CDR1 SGHVS and CDR2 FQNEAQ come from the germline V gene. V lost 1 base to trimming and J lost 7 bases, with 7 bases between them. The CDR3 covers 13 residues. CDR3 protein: CASSLGVLGELFF. The DNA for the CDR3 is TGTGCCAGCAGCTTAGGGGTCCTCGGGGAGCTGTTTTTT.

The gene calls are TRBV5-1 and TRBJ2-7, with TRBD1 identical over 10 bases. The CDR3 covers 15 residues. Germline assignment: CDR1 SGHRS and CDR2 YFSETQ. V shed 4 bases, J shed 3 bases, and the junction held 7 bases outside the gene matches. CDR3 amino acids: CASSTGTGDYYEQYF. CDR3 nucleotides: TGCGCCAGCAGCACCGGGACAGGGGACTACTACGAGCAGTACTTC.

Comments on this clonotype: A clone one base away is much larger, so this may be a read error. The CDR3 end shows no conserved phenylalanine or tryptophan, and so a read error is likely. V and J are TRBV2 and TRBJ1-1; D call uncertain. Trimming took off 6 bases at V and 1 base at J, with 12 bases between the two ends. CDR1 is SNHLY, CDR2 FYNNEI, per germline. The CDR3 runs 14 residues. The CDR3, as DNA: TGTGCCAGCAGGAGGACCTTGGAGAACACTGAAGCTTTCTCT. It specifies CASRRTLENTEAFS.

The V gene is TRBV7-3, the J gene TRBJ2-7; TRBD2 aligns across 11 bases. This CDR3 is 15 amino acids long. CDR1 and CDR2 (germline): SGHTA, FQGTGA. The trim removed 6 bases at V and 5 bases at J, leaving 9 bases unmatched. CDR3 coding DNA: TGTGCCAGCAGACAAAGACTAGCGGGAACCCACGAGCAGTACTTC. The encoded protein is CASRQRLAGTHEQYF.

Note on this clonotype: A much larger clone sits a single nucleotide away, making a read error possible. This chain uses TRBV2 with TRBJ2-4; 7 bases agree with TRBD2. The germline CDR1 and CDR2 sequences are SNHLY and FYNNEI. With 4 bases clipped from V and 0 bases from J, the junction kept 9 bases outside the gene matches. The CDR3 loop spans 17 amino acids. The CDR3 region has the DNA TGTGCCAGCAGTGGGCTGGAGGTAGCGGGAGCCAAAAACATTCAGTACTTC. Protein sequence: CASSGLEVAGAKNIQYF.

This clonotype was counted ten times or more. The chain is built from TRBV10-3 and TRBJ2-7, with D maybe TRBD2 (6 bases). The V gene's germline CDR1 is ENHRY and CDR2 SYGVKD. The CDR3 sequence is 13 residues long. The V and J ends lost 7 bases and 3 bases respectively, with 13 bases between them. CDR3 nucleotide sequence: TGTGCCATCAAGAGACTAGGCAGCTACGAGCAGTACTTC. This encodes CAIKRLGSYEQYF.

There are a few counts of this clonotype. The chain links TRBV28 to TRBJ1-2, with unresolved D. The CDR3 consists of 13 residues. CDR1 MDHEN and CDR2 SYDVKM come from the germline V gene. Trimming cost V 4 bases and J 4 bases, with 10 bases left between them. The CDR3 sequence: CASSSGFSYGYTF. CDR3 sequence (DNA): TGTGCCAGCAGTTCGGGTTTTAGCTATGGCTACACCTTC.

This clonotype was seen ten or more times. V is TRBV13 and J is TRBJ2-7, with D unclear. Trimming removed 6 bases at V and 1 base at J, with 19 bases between. There are 16 residues in the CDR3. Germline V gene data show CDR1 as PRHDT and CDR2 as FYEKMQ (reference sequence). CDR3 loop: CASSGRPGLDSYEQYF. CDR3 in DNA: TGTGCCAGCAGTGGACGGCCGGGTCTAGATTCCTACGAGCAGTACTTC.